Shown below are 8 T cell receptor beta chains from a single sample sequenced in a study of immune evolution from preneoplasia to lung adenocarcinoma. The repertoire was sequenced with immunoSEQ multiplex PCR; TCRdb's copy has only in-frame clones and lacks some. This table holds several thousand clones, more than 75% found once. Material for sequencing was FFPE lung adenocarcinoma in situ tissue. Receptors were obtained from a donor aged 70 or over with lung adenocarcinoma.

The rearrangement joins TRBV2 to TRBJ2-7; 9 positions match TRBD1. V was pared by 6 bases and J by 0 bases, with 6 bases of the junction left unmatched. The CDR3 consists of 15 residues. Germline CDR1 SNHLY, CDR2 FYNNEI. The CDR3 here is CASRESTGGSYEQYF. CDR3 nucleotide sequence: TGTGCCAGCAGGGAATCGACAGGGGGCTCCTACGAGCAGTACTTC.

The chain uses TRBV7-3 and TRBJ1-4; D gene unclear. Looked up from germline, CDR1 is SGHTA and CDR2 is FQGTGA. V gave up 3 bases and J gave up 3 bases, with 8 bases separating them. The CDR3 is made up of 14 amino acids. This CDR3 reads CASSFAVANEKLFF. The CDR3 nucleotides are TGTGCCAGCAGCTTTGCAGTGGCTAATGAAAAACTGTTTTTT.

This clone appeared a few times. CDR3 sequence: CASRQANTGELFF. The CDR3 DNA is TGTGCCAGCAGACAGGCTAACACCGGGGAGCTGTTTTTT. J is TRBJ2-2 and V is TRBV7-3; D possibly corresponds to TRBD1 (5 bases). CDR3 length: 13 amino acids. The germline V and J ends were trimmed by 6 bases and 2 bases, with 7 bases remaining between them. The germline V gene has CDR1 SGHTA and CDR2 FQGTGA.

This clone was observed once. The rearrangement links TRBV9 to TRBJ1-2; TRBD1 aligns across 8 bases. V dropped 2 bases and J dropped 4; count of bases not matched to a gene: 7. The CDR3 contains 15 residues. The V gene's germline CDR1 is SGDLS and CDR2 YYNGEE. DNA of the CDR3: TGTGCCAGCAGCGTTCAGGGGGCCGCCAGCTATGGCTACACCTTC. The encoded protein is CASSVQGAASYGYTF.

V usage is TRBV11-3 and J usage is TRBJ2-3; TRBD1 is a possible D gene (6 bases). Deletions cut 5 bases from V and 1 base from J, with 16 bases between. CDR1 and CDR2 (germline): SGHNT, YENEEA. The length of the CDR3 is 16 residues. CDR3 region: CASSKTGYDGTDTQYF. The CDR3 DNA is TGTGCCAGCAGCAAAACAGGGTATGACGGCACAGATACGCAGTATTTT. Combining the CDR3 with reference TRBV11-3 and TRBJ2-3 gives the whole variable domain EAGVVQSPRYKIIEKKQPVAFWCNPISGHNTLYWYLQNLGQGPELLIRYENEEAVDDSQLPKDRFSAERLKGVDSTLKIQPAELGDSAVYLCASSKTGYDGTDTQYFGPGTRLTVL.

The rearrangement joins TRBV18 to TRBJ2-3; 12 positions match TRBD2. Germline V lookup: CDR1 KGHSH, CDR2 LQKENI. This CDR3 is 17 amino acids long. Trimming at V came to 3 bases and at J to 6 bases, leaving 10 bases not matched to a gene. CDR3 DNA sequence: TGTGCCAGCTCACCTACGACTAGCGGGAGAACCCTTGATACGCAGTATTTT. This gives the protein CASSPTTSGRTLDTQYF. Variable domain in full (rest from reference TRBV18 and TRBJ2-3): NAGVMQNPRHLVRRRGQEARLRCSPMKGHSHVYWYRQLPEEGLKFMVYLQKENIIDESGMPKERFSAEFPKEGPSILRIQQVVRGDSAAYFCASSPTTSGRTLDTQYFGPGTRLTVL.

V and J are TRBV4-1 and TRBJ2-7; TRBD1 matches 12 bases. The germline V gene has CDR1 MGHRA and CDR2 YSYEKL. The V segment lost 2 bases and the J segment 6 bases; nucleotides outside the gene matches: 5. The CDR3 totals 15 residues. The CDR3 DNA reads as TGCGCCAGCAGCCAACTGGGACAGGGGGCTGGCGAGCAGTACTTC. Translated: CASSQLGQGAGEQYF.

The chain's CDR3 is CATQQGTDTQYF. The CDR3 coding sequence is TGCGCCACCCAACAGGGGACAGATACGCAGTATTTT. The chain combines TRBV10-1 with TRBJ2-3, with 7 bases aligning to TRBD1. Germline CDR1 WNHNN, CDR2 SYGVQD (reference sequence). The J segment lost 3 bases and the V segment lost 10 bases, leaving 4 bases of the junction unmatched. This CDR3 contains 12 residues.